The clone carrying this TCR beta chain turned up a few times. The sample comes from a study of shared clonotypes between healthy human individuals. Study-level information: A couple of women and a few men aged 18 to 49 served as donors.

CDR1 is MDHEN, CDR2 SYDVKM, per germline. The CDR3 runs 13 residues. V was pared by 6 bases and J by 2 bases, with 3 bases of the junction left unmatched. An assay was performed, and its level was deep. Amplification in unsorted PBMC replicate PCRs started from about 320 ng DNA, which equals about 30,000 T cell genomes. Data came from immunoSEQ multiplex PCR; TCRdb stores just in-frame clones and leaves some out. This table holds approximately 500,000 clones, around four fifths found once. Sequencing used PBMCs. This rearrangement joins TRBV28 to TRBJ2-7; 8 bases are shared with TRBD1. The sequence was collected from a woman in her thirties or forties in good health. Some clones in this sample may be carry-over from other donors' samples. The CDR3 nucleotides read TGTGCCAGCAGACGACAGGGGCCCTACGAGCAGTACTTC. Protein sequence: CASRRQGPYEQYF.